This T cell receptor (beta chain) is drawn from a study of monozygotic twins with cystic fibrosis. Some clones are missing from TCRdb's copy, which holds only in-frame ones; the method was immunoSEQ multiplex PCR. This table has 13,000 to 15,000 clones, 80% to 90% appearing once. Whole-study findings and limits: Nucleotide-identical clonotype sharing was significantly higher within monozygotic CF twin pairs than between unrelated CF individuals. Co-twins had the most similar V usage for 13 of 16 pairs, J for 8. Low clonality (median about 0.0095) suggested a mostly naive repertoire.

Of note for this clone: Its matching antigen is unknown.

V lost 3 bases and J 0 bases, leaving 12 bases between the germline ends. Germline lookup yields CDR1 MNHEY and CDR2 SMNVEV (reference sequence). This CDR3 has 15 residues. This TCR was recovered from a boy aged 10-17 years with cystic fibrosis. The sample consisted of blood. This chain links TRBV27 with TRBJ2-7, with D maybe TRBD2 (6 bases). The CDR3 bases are TGTGCCAGCAGTTTTGAGTTCGGGGGCTCCTACGAGCAGTACTTC. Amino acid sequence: CASSFEFGGSYEQYF.